These 8 T cell receptor beta chains were all obtained from the same sample, sequenced in a study of T cell repertoires in cytomegalovirus infection. TCRdb reprocessed the reads with MiXCR, giving one entry per CDR3 protein. The sample lists roughly 310,000 distinct CDR3 sequences; roughly 15% were seen once. Sequenced sample: PBMCs. These TCRs come from a human donor in good health (CMV status not recorded). Some clones in this sample may be carry-over from other donors' samples.

This chain connects TRBV12-3 or TRBV12-4 to TRBJ2-7; 7 bases are shared with TRBD2. CDR3 length: 16 amino acids. Trimming at V came to 3 bases and at J to 3 bases, leaving 11 bases not matched to a gene. The CDR3 bases are TGTGCCAGCAGTTTCGGGGGGTGGGTACTATTCTACGAGCAGTACTTC. Translated: CASSFGGWVLFYEQYF.

The chain couples TRBV27 to TRBJ2-3, with a tentative D call TRBD1 (6 bases). Trimming left V 4 bases short and J 2 bases short, with 22 bases between. The CDR3 covers 18 residues. Germline lookup yields CDR1 MNHEY and CDR2 SMNVEV (reference sequence). CDR3 bases: TGTGCCAGCAGTTCATACCTCTCTACAGGGTCCCTCACAGATACGCAGTATTTT. Protein product: CASSSYLSTGSLTDTQYF.

The table lists this clonotype with many counts. The chain is built from TRBV12-3 or TRBV12-4 and TRBJ2-7; D gene uncertain. V was cut by 3 bases and J by 5 bases, with 17 bases left in between. The CDR3 is 15 amino acids. CDR3 bases: TGTGCCAGCAGTTTTGGGCTCTCCAAAAAGGACGAGCAGTACTTC. It yields the protein CASSFGLSKKDEQYF.

The chain carries TRBV6-5 and TRBJ2-7; 9 nucleotides align to TRBD1. CDR3 length: 17 amino acids. The junction had 18 bases not matched to a gene; V was cut back by 10 bases and J by 2 bases. Germline values: CDR1 MNHEY, CDR2 SVGAGI. The CDR3 bases are TGTGCCACCAGCCGGAGGACAGGGGCCTCTACCGCCTACGAGCAGTACTTC. Translated, it gives CATSRRTGASTAYEQYF.

This rearrangement joins TRBV9 to TRBJ1-2; D is perhaps TRBD1 (5 bases). Germline V gene data show CDR1 as SGDLS and CDR2 as YYNGEE. This CDR3 spans 15 amino acids. Trimming removed 3 bases at V and 3 bases at J, with 15 bases between. The CDR3 sequence: CASSAIGDLYYGYTF. The CDR3 coding sequence is TGTGCCAGCAGCGCGATAGGGGATCTTTACTATGGCTACACCTTC.

The chain couples TRBV12-3 or TRBV12-4 to TRBJ2-5; TRBD1 aligns across 7 bases. There are 13 residues in the CDR3. V lost 7 bases and J lost 3; bases outside the gene matches: 5. The CDR3 DNA is TGTGCCAGCACCCCCCAGGGGGAAGAGACCCAGTACTTC. This codes for CASTPQGEETQYF.

This clonotype was recorded at least ten times. The V gene is TRBV7-8, the J gene TRBJ2-1, with a possible D match to TRBD2 (6 bases). Trimming left V 1 base short and J 4 bases short, with 14 bases between. CDR1 SGHVS and CDR2 FQNEAQ come from the germline V gene. The CDR3 has 16 residues. Here the CDR3 DNA reads TGTGCCAGCAGCTTAGGGTCCCTTGGGGGGTACAATGAGCAGTTCTTC. It encodes CASSLGSLGGYNEQFF.

This clonotype was counted only a few times. The CDR3 nucleotides are TGTGCCAGCAGCGCTAGCGGGGGGGCAGAGACCCAGTACTTC. It is translated as CASSASGGAETQYF. V usage is TRBV5-4 and J usage is TRBJ2-5; TRBD2 aligns across 12 bases. This CDR3 is 14 amino acids long. The germline CDR1 and CDR2 sequences are SGHNT and YYREEE (reference sequence). V lost 4 bases and J lost 4; bases outside the gene matches: 2.